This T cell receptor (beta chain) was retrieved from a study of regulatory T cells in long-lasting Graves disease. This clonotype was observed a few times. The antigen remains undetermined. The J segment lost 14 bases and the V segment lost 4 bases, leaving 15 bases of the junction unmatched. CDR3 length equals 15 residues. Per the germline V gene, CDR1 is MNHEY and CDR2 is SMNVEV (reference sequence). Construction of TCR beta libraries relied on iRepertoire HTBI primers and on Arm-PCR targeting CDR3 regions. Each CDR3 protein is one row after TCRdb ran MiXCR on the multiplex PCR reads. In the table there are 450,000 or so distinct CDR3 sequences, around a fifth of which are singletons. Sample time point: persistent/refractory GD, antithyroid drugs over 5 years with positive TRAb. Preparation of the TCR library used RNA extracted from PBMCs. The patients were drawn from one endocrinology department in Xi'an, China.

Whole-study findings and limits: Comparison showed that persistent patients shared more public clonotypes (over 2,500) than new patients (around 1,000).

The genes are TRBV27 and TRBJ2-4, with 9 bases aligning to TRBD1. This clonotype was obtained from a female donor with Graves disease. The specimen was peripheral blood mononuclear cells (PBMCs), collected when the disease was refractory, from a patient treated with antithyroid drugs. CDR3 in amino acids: CASSSSGTGLGFKYF. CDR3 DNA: TGTGCCAGCAGTTCATCCGGGACAGGGTTGGGATTTAAGTACTTC.